The 8 T cell receptor beta chains below come from one sample, sequenced in a study of cytomegalovirus exposure and HLA in healthy donors. The PCR was carried out with 60 Vbeta primers and 13 Jbeta primers. The assay was immunoSEQ multiplex PCR, and TCRdb's table has in-frame clones only and misses some. Of about 130,000 clones listed, around three quarters are singletons. Material: PBMCs. Receptor source: a man between 25 and 39 years old in good health and CMV-seropositive.

There are a few counts of this clone. The rearrangement uses TRBV5-1 and TRBJ1-1, with no clear D. Trimming took off 4 bases at V and 11 bases at J, with 15 bases between the two ends. CDR3 length: 12 amino acids. In germline, CDR1 is SGHRS, CDR2 YFSETQ. The CDR3 spells CASSPKSGYAFF. CDR3 DNA sequence: TGCGCCAGCAGCCCAAAAAGCGGGTACGCTTTCTTT.

The count of this clone is one. The chain employs TRBV20-1 and TRBJ2-5; 7 nucleotides agree with TRBD1. J gave up 11 bases and V 3 bases, and 6 bases lay outside the gene matches. Germline V lookup: CDR1 DFQATT, CDR2 SNEGSKA (reference sequence). CDR3 length: 11 amino acids. CDR3 DNA sequence: TGCAGTGCTAGTGAGGGGGCCAGGCAGTACTTC. This sequence encodes CSASEGARQYF.

In its sample, this clone was seen a few times. The gene calls are TRBV5-1 and TRBJ2-3; 7 nucleotides align to TRBD2. Germline CDR1 and CDR2: SGHRS and YFSETQ. With V trimmed by 4 bases and J by 4 bases, 12 bases remained unmatched. The CDR3 loop spans 16 amino acids. CDR3 in amino acids: CASSPFLGAGADTQYF. CDR3 bases: TGCGCCAGCAGCCCCTTTTTAGGGGCGGGGGCAGATACGCAGTATTTT.

The V gene is TRBV18, the J gene TRBJ1-5; D ambiguous. In germline, CDR1 is KGHSH, CDR2 LQKENI. With 1 base removed from V and 7 bases from J, the gap between germline ends came to 14 bases. The CDR3 extends over 15 amino acids. CDR3 loop: CASSPRQLTVQPQHF. CDR3 in DNA: TGTGCCAGCTCACCACGACAACTTACAGTCCAGCCCCAGCATTTT.

This clone was detected only once. J is TRBJ1-1 and V is TRBV9, with 9 bases identical to TRBD1. The germline CDR1 and CDR2 sequences are SGDLS and YYNGEE. Losses at the gene ends were 2 bases for V and 1 base for J; bases not matched to a gene: 6. The CDR3 has 16 residues. The CDR3 region has the DNA TGTGCCAGCAGCGTCCGGGACAGGGCGCGGAACACTGAAGCTTTCTTT. This translates into CASSVRDRARNTEAFF.

CDR3 in amino acids: CASSTRNTEAFF. For the CDR3, the DNA is TGTGCCAGCTCCACCAGAAACACTGAAGCTTTCTTT. The J gene is TRBJ1-1, the V gene TRBV18; unclear D gene. Germline loops: CDR1 KGHSH, CDR2 LQKENI. The CDR3 runs to 12 residues. V was shortened by 6 bases and J by 2 bases, with 7 bases between the two germline ends.

The chain joins TRBV6-1 to TRBJ1-2, with D hard to call. The V and J ends lost 3 bases and 0 bases respectively, with 11 bases between them. The CDR3 loop spans 15 amino acids. The germline V gene encodes CDR1 MNHNS and CDR2 SASEGT. The CDR3 loop reads CASSDHSSPNYGYTF. The CDR3 DNA is TGTGCCAGCAGTGACCACAGCAGCCCTAACTATGGCTACACCTTC.

This clone came up a few times. CDR3 loop: CASSEAQRTEAFF. The DNA of the CDR3 is TGTGCCAGCAGTGAAGCGCAGAGGACTGAAGCTTTCTTT. V and J are TRBV6-5 and TRBJ1-1; no definite D call. CDR3 length: 13 amino acids. Germline V gene sequence: CDR1 MNHEY, CDR2 SVGAGI. Between the trimmed V and J ends, which lost 5 bases and 5 bases, there was a span of 12 bases.